These 21 T cell receptor beta chains share one sample of origin, sequenced in a study of Ad26.COV2.S vaccination and SARS-CoV-2 variants. Measured with immunoSEQ multiplex PCR; TCRdb has only the in-frame clones, and not every one. Of 300,000 to 350,000 clones listed, less than 90% are singletons. Treatment given: roughly 19 received Ad26.COV2.S at low or high dose, single or two shots; five or six received placebo; per-sample allocation not given. The samples date from day 63 after the first vaccine or placebo injection. Sequenced material: peripheral blood, taken in a trial of Ad26.COV2.S vaccine versus placebo. These receptors came from a person between 18 and 60 years old who received the Ad26.COV2.S COVID-19 vaccine or a placebo.

This chain uses TRBV29-1 with TRBJ2-5; 8 bases align to TRBD1. Germline CDR1 and CDR2: SQVTM and ANQGSEA. The CDR3 spans 13 residues. With V trimmed by 1 base and J by 7 bases, 5 bases remained unmatched. CDR3 in amino acids: CSVEGQGQGTQYF. In nucleotides, the CDR3 is TGCAGCGTTGAAGGACAGGGGCAGGGGACCCAGTACTTC.

This clone appeared once. The rearrangement uses TRBV28 and TRBJ2-2; tentatively, D is TRBD2 (5 bases). Germline V lookup: CDR1 MDHEN, CDR2 SYDVKM. CDR3 length equals 15 residues. Trimming left V 5 bases short and J 6 bases short, with 16 bases between. CDR3 sequence (DNA): TGTGCCAGCAGTCGGGCTACACACGGGGCCGGGGAGCTGTTTTTT. Its protein is CASSRATHGAGELFF.

This chain uses TRBV19 with TRBJ2-7, with D possibly matching TRBD1 (5 bases). CDR3 length equals 14 residues. V was clipped by 0 bases and J by 3 bases, with 9 bases between them. Germline V gives CDR1 LNHDA, CDR2 SQIVND (reference sequence). DNA of the CDR3: TGTGCCAGTAGTATAGAGGACACTTACTACGAGCAGTACTTC. Amino acids: CASSIEDTYYEQYF. The variable domain in full, completed from reference TRBV19 and TRBJ2-7, reads DGGITQSPKYLFRKEGQNVTLSCEQNLNHDAMYWYRQDPGQGLRLIYYSQIVNDFQKGDIAEGYSVSREKKESFPLTVTSAQKNPTAFYLCASSIEDTYYEQYFGPGTRLTVT.

The sample holds a few counts of this clone. This chain links TRBV28 with TRBJ1-6; D unresolved. This CDR3 contains 14 residues. V was cut by 2 bases and J by 10 bases, with 12 bases left in between. In germline, CDR1 is MDHEN, CDR2 SYDVKM. CDR3 coding DNA: TGTGCCAGCAGTTTAACCCTTGTTAGCTCACCCCTCCACTTT. Its protein product is CASSLTLVSSPLHF.

V gene TRBV28 combines with J gene TRBJ2-7; 8 bases are a match to TRBD2. From germline, CDR1 is MDHEN and CDR2 SYDVKM. The CDR3 loop spans 16 amino acids. V trimming: 1 base; J trimming: 0 bases; junction bases outside the gene matches: 5. The CDR3 reads CASSLYGGESSYEQYF. CDR3 bases: TGTGCCAGCAGTTTATACGGGGGGGAGAGCTCCTACGAGCAGTACTTC.

V gene TRBV6-5 combines with J gene TRBJ2-5, with D perhaps TRBD1 or TRBD2 (5 bases each). The CDR3 consists of 14 residues. V lost 4 bases and J 1 base, leaving 10 bases between the germline ends. Germline-derived CDR1 and CDR2 are MNHEY and SVGAGI. Here the CDR3 DNA reads TGTGCCAGCAGTTGGGACGCGTTCCAAGAGACCCAGTACTTC. Translation: CASSWDAFQETQYF.

The rearrangement joins TRBV30 to TRBJ2-7; D call uncertain. This CDR3 region has 11 residues. Germline V CDR1 and CDR2: GTSNPN, SVGIG (reference sequence). V was clipped by 8 bases and J by 3 bases, with 11 bases between them. Here the CDR3 DNA reads TGTGCCCATAGACTCCTCTACGAGCAGTACTTC. Its protein product is CAHRLLYEQYF.

V and J are TRBV7-9 and TRBJ1-4; TRBD1 matches at 11 bases. This CDR3 has 15 residues. CDR1 is SEHNR, CDR2 FQNEAQ, per germline (reference sequence). J gave up 8 bases and V 5 bases, and 7 bases lay outside the gene matches. In DNA form, the CDR3 reads TGTGCCAGCAGCGCGGACAGGGGGCGGGAGGAAAAACTGTTTTTT. It yields the protein CASSADRGREEKLFF.

The CDR3 region is CASSPAQRNSPLHF. The CDR3, as DNA: TGTGCCAGCAGCCCAGCACAGAGAAATTCACCCCTCCACTTT. V is TRBV6-5 and J is TRBJ1-6; D unclear. Per the germline V gene, CDR1 is MNHEY and CDR2 is SVGAGI. This CDR3 is 14 amino acids long. Trimming took 6 bases from V and 7 from J, leaving 13 bases between them.

V and J are TRBV3-1 (or the pseudogene TRBV3-2) and TRBJ1-5; unclear D gene. Germline V gene sequence: CDR1 LGHDT, CDR2 YNNKEL (reference sequence). Trimming took off 1 base at V and 3 bases at J, with 10 bases between the two ends. The CDR3 extends over 15 amino acids. This CDR3 reads CASSQGPTTNQPQHF. The CDR3 nucleotides read TGTGCCAGCAGCCAAGGGCCGACAACCAATCAGCCCCAGCATTTT.

This sequence joins TRBV2 and TRBJ1-4; D is undetermined. CDR3 length: 14 amino acids. The V end lost 4 bases, the J end lost 4 bases, and 10 bases lay between the germline ends. Germline loops: CDR1 SNHLY, CDR2 FYNNEI. The CDR3 reads CASSVGSLNEKLFF. The CDR3 nucleotides read TGTGCCAGCAGTGTCGGGTCACTTAATGAAAAACTGTTTTTT. The full variable domain, with the rest looked up from reference TRBV2 and TRBJ1-4, is EPEVTQTPSHQVTQMGQEVILRCVPISNHLYFYWYRQILGQKVEFLVSFYNNEISEKSEIFDDQFSVERPDGSNFTLKIRSTKLEDSAMYFCASSVGSLNEKLFFGSGTQLSVL.

The rearrangement joins TRBV5-1 to TRBJ2-1; 9 nucleotides align to TRBD1. Germline V gene lookup returns CDR1 SGHRS and CDR2 YFSETQ. This CDR3 comprises 18 residues. V gave up 6 bases and J gave up 3 bases; unmatched junction bases: 16. The DNA of the CDR3 is TGCGCCAGCACCTCTACGCCCGAGACAGGGGGGGTCTACAATGAGCAGTTCTTC. It is translated as CASTSTPETGGVYNEQFF.

This clone is a singleton in its sample. This sequence joins TRBV6-6 and TRBJ1-5; D perhaps matches TRBD1 (6 bases). CDR3 length equals 15 residues. V was pared by 6 bases and J by 4 bases, with 16 bases between. Germline-derived CDR1 and CDR2 are MNHNY and SVGAGI (reference sequence). CDR3 DNA: TGTGCCAGCAGGGGAGAGGGGGAACTGAATCAGCCCCAGCATTTT. Protein sequence: CASRGEGELNQPQHF.

The V and J genes are TRBV7-2 and TRBJ2-7, with D hard to call. The CDR3 loop spans 12 amino acids. Germline assignment: CDR1 SGHTA and CDR2 FQGNSA. V dropped 5 bases and J dropped 4 bases, with 9 bases sitting between them. The CDR3 nucleotides are TGTGCCAGCAGCCCCGTCATTTACGAGCAGTACTTC. This translates into CASSPVIYEQYF.

The chain carries TRBV5-1 and TRBJ2-5, with D perhaps matching TRBD1 (6 bases). CDR1 and CDR2 (germline): SGHRS, YFSETQ. Trimming cost V 7 bases and J 0 bases, with 16 bases left between them. This CDR3 comprises 15 residues. CDR3 region: CASGTPGHNQETQYF. The CDR3 bases are TGCGCCAGCGGCACTCCGGGACACAACCAAGAGACCCAGTACTTC. The full variable domain, rest sourced from reference TRBV5-1 and TRBJ2-5, is KAGVTQTPRYLIKTRGQQVTLSCSPISGHRSVSWYQQTPGQGLQFLFEYFSETQRNKGNFPGRFSGRQFSNSRSEMNVSTLELGDSALYLCASGTPGHNQETQYFGPGTRLLVL.

The DNA of the CDR3 is TGTGCCAGCAGTACCACCCGGTTCTCCTACGAGCAGTACTTC. Translated: CASSTTRFSYEQYF. V and J are TRBV28 and TRBJ2-7; no clear D gene. Per germline, CDR1 MDHEN and CDR2 SYDVKM. Trimming pared 5 bases from V and 0 bases from J, leaving 11 bases between. This CDR3 is built from 14 residues.

A single count supports this clone. The chain couples TRBV5-5 to TRBJ2-7, with 8 bases that match TRBD1. The germline CDR1 and CDR2 sequences are SGHKS and YYEKEE (reference sequence). The trim removed 2 bases at V and 2 bases at J, leaving 3 bases unmatched. This CDR3 spans 14 amino acids. CDR3 coding DNA: TGTGCCAGCAGCTTTGGACAGGGACCCTACGAGCAGTACTTC. Residues: CASSFGQGPYEQYF.

The rearrangement uses TRBV12-3 or TRBV12-4 and TRBJ2-7; D remains ambiguous. The CDR3 has 11 amino acids. The V gene lost 3 bases and the J gene lost 6 bases, with 6 bases spanning the gap. DNA of the CDR3: TGTGCCAGCAGTTTGAGTGGCGAGCAGTACTTC. Translating gives CASSLSGEQYF.

This sequence joins TRBV5-6 and TRBJ2-2, with D possibly TRBD1 on 6 matching bases. The CDR3 has 19 residues. The germline gives CDR1 SGHDT, CDR2 YYEEEE. The germline V and J ends were trimmed by 0 bases and 1 base, with 19 bases remaining between them. Here the CDR3 reads CASSLGSGSATGNTGELFF. The CDR3, as DNA: TGTGCCAGCAGCTTGGGTTCTGGTTCCGCGACAGGGAACACCGGGGAGCTGTTTTTT.

The gene calls are TRBV11-2 and TRBJ1-2; 9 bases fit TRBD1. There are 15 residues in the CDR3. V shed 7 bases, J shed 8 bases, and the junction held 14 bases outside the gene matches. Germline CDR1 reads SGHAT; CDR2 reads FQNNGV. The CDR3 loop reads CASTVLTTGGGGYTF. In DNA form, the CDR3 reads TGTGCCAGCACCGTTCTTACGACAGGGGGAGGCGGCTACACCTTC.

This chain links TRBV28 with TRBJ2-3; 8 bases match TRBD2. The germline CDR1 and CDR2 sequences are MDHEN and SYDVKM. J gave up 6 bases and V 6 bases, and 8 bases lay outside the gene matches. There are 14 residues in the CDR3. DNA of the CDR3: TGTGCCAGCAGCCTCGGGACTAGGGGGGATACGCAGTATTTT. As protein: CASSLGTRGDTQYF.